One sample yielded the 4 T cell receptor beta chains listed below, sequenced in a study of cytotoxic CD8 clonotypes in ibrutinib-treated CLL. The table came from immunoSEQ multiplex PCR; TCRdb's copy has only in-frame clones and leaves some out. The data contain roughly 150,000 clones, approximately 80% of them singletons. The sample in question was PBMCs, obtained after 24 months of ibrutinib treatment. These receptors were taken from a human donor with chronic lymphocytic leukemia.

V gene TRBV6-5 combines with J gene TRBJ1-2; tentative D call: TRBD1 (5 bases). V was pared by 6 bases and J by 4 bases, with 18 bases between. This CDR3 spans 15 amino acids. Germline values: CDR1 MNHEY, CDR2 SVGAGI. The CDR3 DNA sequence: TGTGCCAGCAGAGGACTTTCGCGGGGGTTCTATGGCTACACCTTC. Encoded protein: CASRGLSRGFYGYTF.

The rearrangement links TRBV4-2 to TRBJ2-1, with D perhaps matching TRBD2 (5 bases). The CDR3 consists of 16 residues. The ends were cut back, 3 bases at V and 1 base at J, with 13 bases in the middle. CDR1 is LGHNA and CDR2 is YNFKEQ in the germline V gene. The CDR3 spells CASSQATGRSYNEQFF. DNA of the CDR3: TGTGCCAGCAGCCAGGCAACGGGAAGATCCTACAATGAGCAGTTCTTC.

This chain uses TRBV30 with TRBJ1-3; D is ambiguous. Germline V lookup: CDR1 GTSNPN, CDR2 SVGIG (reference sequence). V lost 0 bases to trimming and J lost 3 bases, with 9 bases between them. The CDR3 extends over 14 amino acids. CDR3 residues: CAWSVRDYGNTIYF. The CDR3 coding sequence is TGTGCCTGGAGTGTAAGGGATTATGGAAACACCATATATTTT.

The rearrangement joins TRBV9 to TRBJ2-1; 7 bases line up with TRBD2. Germline V CDR1 and CDR2: SGDLS, YYNGEE. The CDR3 totals 15 residues. V trimming: 0 bases; J trimming: 2 bases; junction bases outside the gene matches: 2. In DNA, the CDR3 is TGTGCCAGCAGCGTAGGCGGGAGAACCTACAATGAGCAGTTCTTC. Translation: CASSVGGRTYNEQFF.